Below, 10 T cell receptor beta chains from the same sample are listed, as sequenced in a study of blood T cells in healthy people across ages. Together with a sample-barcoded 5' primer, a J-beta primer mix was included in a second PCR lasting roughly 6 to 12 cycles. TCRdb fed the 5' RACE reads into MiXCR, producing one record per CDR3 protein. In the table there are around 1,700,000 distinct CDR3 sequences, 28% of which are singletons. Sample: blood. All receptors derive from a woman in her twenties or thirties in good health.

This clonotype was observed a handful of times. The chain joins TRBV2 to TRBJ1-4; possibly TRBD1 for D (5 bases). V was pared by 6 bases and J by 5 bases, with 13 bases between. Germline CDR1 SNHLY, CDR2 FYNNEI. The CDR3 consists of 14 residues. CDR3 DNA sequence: TGTGCCAGCAGCCACGTAGGGGCAAATGAAAAACTGTTTTTT. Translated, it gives CASSHVGANEKLFF.

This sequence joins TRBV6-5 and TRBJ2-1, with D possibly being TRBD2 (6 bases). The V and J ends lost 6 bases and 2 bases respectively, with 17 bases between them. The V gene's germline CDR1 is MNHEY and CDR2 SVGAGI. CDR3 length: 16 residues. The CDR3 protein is CASRYRPSGPYNEQFF. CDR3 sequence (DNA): TGTGCCAGCAGATACAGACCAAGCGGGCCCTACAATGAGCAGTTCTTC.

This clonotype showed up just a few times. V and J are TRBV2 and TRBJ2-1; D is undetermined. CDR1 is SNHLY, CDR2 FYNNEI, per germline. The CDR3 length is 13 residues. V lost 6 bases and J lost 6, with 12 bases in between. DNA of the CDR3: TGTGCCAGCAGCATAGAAGCGATCAATGAGCAGTTCTTC. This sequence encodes CASSIEAINEQFF.

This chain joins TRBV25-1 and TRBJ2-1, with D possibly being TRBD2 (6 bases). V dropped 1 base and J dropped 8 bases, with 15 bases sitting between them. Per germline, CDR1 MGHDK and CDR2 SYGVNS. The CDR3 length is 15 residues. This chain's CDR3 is CASSELGGSGDEQFF. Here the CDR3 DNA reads TGTGCCAGCAGTGAATTGGGAGGCTCCGGCGATGAGCAGTTCTTC.

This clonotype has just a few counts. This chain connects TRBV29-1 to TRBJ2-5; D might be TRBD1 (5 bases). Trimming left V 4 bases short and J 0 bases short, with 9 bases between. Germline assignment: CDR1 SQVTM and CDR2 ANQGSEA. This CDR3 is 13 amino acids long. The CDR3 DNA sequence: TGCAGCGTTGGTGGGGCAGACCAAGAGACCCAGTACTTC. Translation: CSVGGADQETQYF.

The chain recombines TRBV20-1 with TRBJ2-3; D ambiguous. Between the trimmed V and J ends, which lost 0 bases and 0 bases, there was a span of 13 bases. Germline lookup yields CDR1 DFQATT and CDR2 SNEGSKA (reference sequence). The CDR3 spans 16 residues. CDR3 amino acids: CSARDLSKASTDTQYF. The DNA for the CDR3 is TGCAGTGCTAGAGATCTTAGCAAAGCTAGCACAGATACGCAGTATTTT.

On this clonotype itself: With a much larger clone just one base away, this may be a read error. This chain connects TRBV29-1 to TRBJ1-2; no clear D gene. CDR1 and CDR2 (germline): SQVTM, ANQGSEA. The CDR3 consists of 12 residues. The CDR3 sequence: CGVPPGNYGYTF. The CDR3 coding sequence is TGCGGCGTCCCGCCGGGGAACTATGGCTACACCTTC.

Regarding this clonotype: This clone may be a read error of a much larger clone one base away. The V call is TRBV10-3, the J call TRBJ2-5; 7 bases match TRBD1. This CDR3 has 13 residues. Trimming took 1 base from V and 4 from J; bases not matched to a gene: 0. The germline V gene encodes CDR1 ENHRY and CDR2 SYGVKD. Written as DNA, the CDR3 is TGTGCCATCAGTGAGTACAGGGGAGAGACCCAGTACTTC. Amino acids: CAISEYRGETQYF.

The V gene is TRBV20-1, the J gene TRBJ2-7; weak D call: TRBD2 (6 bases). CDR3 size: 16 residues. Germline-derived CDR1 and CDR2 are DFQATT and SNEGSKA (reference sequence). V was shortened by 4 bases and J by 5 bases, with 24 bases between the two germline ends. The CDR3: CSAISSVADLRNEQYF. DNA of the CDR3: TGCAGTGCTATATCTTCGGTAGCGGACCTCAGGAACGAGCAGTACTTC.

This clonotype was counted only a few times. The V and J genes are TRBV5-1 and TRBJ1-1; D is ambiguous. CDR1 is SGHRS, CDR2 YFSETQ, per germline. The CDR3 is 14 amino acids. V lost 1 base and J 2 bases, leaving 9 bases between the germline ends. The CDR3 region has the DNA TGCGCCAGCAGCTTGTGGTTGGACAACACTGAAGCTTTCTTT. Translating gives CASSLWLDNTEAFF.